Each of the 11 T cell receptor beta chains below was sequenced from the same sample in a study of T cells in Graves' hyperthyroidism and ophthalmopathy. The CDR3 regions of TCR beta were amplified from RNA transcripts. In the first-round RT-PCR of the TCR CDR3, the HTBI primer set was used. TCRdb re-called the multiplex PCR reads through MiXCR, storing one row per CDR3 protein. The sample has 300,000 to 400,000 distinct CDR3 sequences, approximately 14% seen once. The sequenced material came from blood. Source of these receptors: a woman aged 25-40 years with Graves' ophthalmopathy.

This clonotype showed up just a few times. The chain carries TRBV5-1 and TRBJ1-2; perhaps TRBD1 as D (5 bases). This CDR3 has 13 residues. V was pared by 5 bases and J by 1 base, with 9 bases between. Germline-derived CDR1 and CDR2 are SGHRS and YFSETQ. Here the CDR3 reads CASRRDYNYGYTF. As DNA, the CDR3 is TGCGCCAGCAGACGGGACTATAACTATGGCTACACCTTC.

The chain couples TRBV7-2 to TRBJ1-2; perhaps TRBD1 as D (6 bases). Germline V gives CDR1 SGHTA, CDR2 FQGNSA. CDR3 size: 14 residues. V was clipped by 0 bases and J by 4 bases, with 9 bases between them. CDR3 in amino acids: CASSLAAGAYGYTF. As DNA, the CDR3 is TGTGCCAGCAGCTTAGCGGCGGGGGCCTATGGCTACACCTTC. Using reference TRBV7-2 and TRBJ1-2 for the parts outside the CDR3, the full variable domain is GAGVSQSPSNKVTEKGKDVELRCDPISGHTALYWYRQSLGQGLEFLIYFQGNSAPDKSGLPSDRFSAERTGGSVSTLTIQRTQQEDSAVYLCASSLAAGAYGYTFGSGTRLTVV.

This clonotype was detected ten times or more. V is TRBV28 and J is TRBJ2-3; no clear D. The germline V and J ends were trimmed by 6 bases and 7 bases, with 14 bases remaining between them. Germline V gene lookup returns CDR1 MDHEN and CDR2 SYDVKM. The CDR3 extends over 13 amino acids. CDR3 sequence: CASSPWTVYTQYF. CDR3 coding DNA: TGTGCCAGCAGCCCCTGGACGGTGTATACGCAGTATTTT.

This clonotype showed up many times. The chain couples TRBV3-1 to TRBJ1-2; the D is unclear. CDR3 length equals 14 residues. V lost 4 bases and J 0 bases, leaving 9 bases between the germline ends. Germline V gene sequence: CDR1 LGHDT, CDR2 YNNKEL (reference sequence). CDR3 DNA: TGTGCCAGCAGCCCCGCCCGGTCTAACTATGGCTACACCTTC. Protein sequence: CASSPARSNYGYTF.

This clonotype was counted ten times or more. The V and J genes are TRBV18 and TRBJ1-5; no firm D call. V shed 2 bases and J shed 0 bases, with 14 bases lying between them. The germline CDR1 and CDR2 sequences are KGHSH and LQKENI. The CDR3 is made up of 17 amino acids. The CDR3 loop reads CASSPAGGQISNQPQHF. The CDR3 nucleotides read TGTGCCAGCTCACCAGCTGGCGGTCAGATTAGCAATCAGCCCCAGCATTTT.

This clonotype has at least ten counts. The V call is TRBV6-1, the J call TRBJ2-1; D might be TRBD1 (5 bases). Germline V gene sequence: CDR1 MNHNS, CDR2 SASEGT. Trimming took 5 bases from V and 1 from J, leaving 18 bases between them. CDR3 length: 17 amino acids. The CDR3 is CASSPLTARASYNEQFF. CDR3 DNA sequence: TGTGCCAGCAGTCCCCTGACGGCCAGGGCGTCCTACAATGAGCAGTTCTTC.

This clonotype was detected ten times or more. The V and J genes are TRBV3-1 and TRBJ2-2; TRBD1 might be the D (6 bases). Germline CDR1 LGHDT, CDR2 YNNKEL (reference sequence). Trimming removed 1 base from V and 4 bases from J, with 10 bases in between. This CDR3 is 15 amino acids long. Here the CDR3 reads CASSQAGTFTGELFF. CDR3 in DNA: TGTGCCAGCAGCCAAGCAGGGACATTCACCGGGGAGCTGTTTTTT.

This clonotype was counted only a few times. This chain connects TRBV20-1 to TRBJ2-2, with 7 positions matching TRBD1. The CDR3 contains 15 residues. Trimming at V came to 1 base and at J to 16 bases, leaving 18 bases not matched to a gene. Germline V CDR1 and CDR2: DFQATT, SNEGSKA (reference sequence). The CDR3 region is CSARGSQTNPGQSFF. In DNA, the CDR3 is TGCAGTGCTAGAGGCTCCCAAACCAACCCGGGACAGTCGTTTTTT.

The rearrangement links TRBV7-3 to TRBJ1-2, with D unclear. The V gene's germline CDR1 is SGHTA and CDR2 FQGTGA. The CDR3 consists of 9 residues. Trimming took 7 bases from V and 8 from J, leaving 5 bases between them. Here the CDR3 DNA reads TGTGCCAGCACTCAGGGCTACACCTTC. Residues: CASTQGYTF.

CDR3 in DNA: TGTGCCAGCAGTTTGGCGGGAGGGCCTTTCGAGCAGTACTTC. It is translated as CASSLAGGPFEQYF. The rearrangement links TRBV2 to TRBJ2-7; 9 bases map to TRBD2. CDR1 and CDR2 (germline): SNHLY, FYNNEI. This CDR3 contains 14 residues. The junction had 8 bases not matched to a gene; V was cut back by 5 bases and J by 6 bases.

This clonotype showed up many times. This chain uses TRBV30 with TRBJ1-2, with D tentatively TRBD1 (6 bases). Trimming stripped 8 bases from V and 4 bases from J, with 17 bases between. The CDR3 is made up of 13 amino acids. Germline V gene sequence: CDR1 GTSNPN, CDR2 SVGIG (reference sequence). CDR3 in DNA: TGTGCCAGGACAGTATCAGCGCCCTATGGCTACACCTTC. Translation: CARTVSAPYGYTF.